This TCR beta chain is from a study of CD8+ T cells in alopecia areata. Study overall: The study gave treated patients oral tofacitinib at 5 to 10 mg twice daily.

There are 16 residues in the CDR3. Germline V lookup: CDR1 LGHNA, CDR2 YSLEER. Trimming removed 4 bases at V and 0 bases at J, with 12 bases between. Indicated treatment: oral pan-JAK inhibitor, 5-10 mg twice daily. Collection of lesional scalp punch biopsies and peripheral blood was performed in alopecia areata patients. After isolation, RNA underwent reverse transcription to generate cDNA as the sequencing template. TCRdb's table, derived via immunoSEQ multiplex PCR, lists solely in-frame clones and lacks some. The sample yields around 13,000 clones, 65% to 70% seen once. Findings and limits, study-wide: Persistence during tofacitinib was seen for many expanded lesional clones in scalp and blood.

This clone has just a few counts. The antigen is not known. The source was skin, collected at week 4, from a patient treated with tofacitinib. V usage is TRBV4-3 and J usage is TRBJ2-2; weak D call: TRBD2 (6 bases). The TCR sequence derives from a human donor with alopecia areata. The DNA of the CDR3 is TGCGCCAGCAGCCTCGCGGGACCCCCGAACACCGGGGAGCTGTTTTTT. It is translated as CASSLAGPPNTGELFF.